This T cell receptor beta chain was retrieved from a study of T-cell reconstitution after alpha-beta-depleted transplantation in children. Unique molecular identifiers featured in how the TCRbeta library was prepared. MiXCR was run by TCRdb on the PCR reads, yielding one entry per CDR3 protein. This table has fewer than 550,000 distinct CDR3 sequences, 10% to 12% appearing once. The material sequenced was PBMCs, mostly from graft donor cells, taken 180 days after TCRalphabeta/CD19-depleted stem cell transplant. The clonotype originates from a female patient between 2 and 10 years old who had a stem cell transplant for aplastic anemia, so the T cells may come from the graft donor.

CDR3 residues: CASSPPPGLTGHNEQFF. In nucleotides, the CDR3 is TGTGCCAGCAGCCCTCCGCCAGGACTTACCGGGCACAATGAGCAGTTCTTC. The V gene is TRBV11-1, the J gene TRBJ2-1; the D gene is possibly TRBD2 (5 bases). Deletions cut 5 bases from V and 5 bases from J, with 22 bases between. CDR3 length equals 17 residues. The germline V gene has CDR1 SGHAT and CDR2 FQDESV (reference sequence).